Described below is a single TCR beta chain sequence and its context. The antigen is undetermined. UMIs accompanied the 5'RACE template switching by which TCR beta cDNA was made. Using the 5' RACE reads, TCRdb records one entry per CDR3 protein without DNA. The sample spans around 180,000 distinct CDR3 sequences; the ten largest clones claim over 20%. The CDR3 loop spans 15 amino acids. The germline V gene has CDR1 MNHEY and CDR2 SVGAGI. This record comes from a study of T cells expressing NK-cell markers. Study-level results: Dominant NKG2C+ clonotypes were found to form about 1.0-7.0% of CD8+ T cells in 5 or 6 donors.

This rearrangement joins TRBV6-5 to TRBJ1-4. This sequence originates from a man between 18 and 69 years old in good health. The source material was blood T cells: a sorted CD56 or NKG2C T cell subset, CD4+ or CD8+ T cells, or bulk PBMC T cells (not recorded which). CDR3 sequence reads: CASSSRTASNEKLFF.